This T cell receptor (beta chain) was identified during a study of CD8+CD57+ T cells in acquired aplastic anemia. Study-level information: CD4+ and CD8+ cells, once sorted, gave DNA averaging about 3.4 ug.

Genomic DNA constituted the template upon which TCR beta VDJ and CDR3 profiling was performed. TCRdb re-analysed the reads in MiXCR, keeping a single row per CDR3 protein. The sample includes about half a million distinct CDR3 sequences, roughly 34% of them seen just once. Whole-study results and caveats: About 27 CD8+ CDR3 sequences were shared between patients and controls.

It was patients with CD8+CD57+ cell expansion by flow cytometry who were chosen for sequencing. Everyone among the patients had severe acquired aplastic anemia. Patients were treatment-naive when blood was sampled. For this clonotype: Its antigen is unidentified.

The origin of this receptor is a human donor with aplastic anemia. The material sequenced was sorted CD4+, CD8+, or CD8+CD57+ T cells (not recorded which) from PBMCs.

CDR3 sequence (DNA): TGTGCCAGCAGCCAAGATCTTCTGCCAAACACTGAAGCTTTCTTT. It specifies CASSQDLLPNTEAFF. V usage is TRBV14 and J usage is TRBJ1-1, with D hard to call. Trimming pared 0 bases from V and 2 bases from J, leaving 10 bases between. The CDR3 contains 15 residues. Germline V gives CDR1 SGHDN, CDR2 FVKESK.